This T cell receptor beta chain was sequenced during a study of response to subunit inactivated influenza vaccine. The study's findings and limits: Authors suggested each seasonal influenza vaccination recruits few new T cells.

Germline CDR1 is MDHEN and CDR2 is SYDVKM. The CDR3 runs to 17 residues. Losses at the gene ends were 2 bases for V and 7 bases for J; bases not matched to a gene: 9. TCRdb reprocessed the RT-PCR reads via MiXCR and lists one record per CDR3 protein. The table lists 650,000 or so distinct CDR3 sequences, 12% to 15% of them singletons, with 7.6% in the top ten. This clonotype occurred many times. The target antigen is unknown. Source: PBMCs from blood, taken less than 15 days before vaccination. J is TRBJ2-1 and V is TRBV28, with 12 bases that match TRBD2. The TCR sequence derives from a man in his forties or fifties who received an inactivated influenza vaccine. CDR3 region: CASSLGLAGILGNEQFF. For the CDR3, the DNA is TGTGCCAGCAGTTTAGGACTAGCGGGGATCCTAGGGAATGAGCAGTTCTTC.